The text below deals with one TCR beta chain. The antigen is unknown. The data were obtained in a study of shared clonotypes between healthy human individuals. Study findings and constraints: Naive CD4 clonotype sharing across several donors was 4.5% to 6%. Clonotypes shared by all four sorted-subset donors had higher generation probabilities than non-shared clonotypes.

The naive CD8 population came from CD45RO-negative cells selected for CCR7, without terminally differentiated effector memory CD45RA+ cells. Only Caucasian adults living in Nashville, Tennessee served as donors. Deep level was the assay's run setting. Sequencing used immunoSEQ multiplex PCR; TCRdb keeps in-frame clones, though not all of them. The repertoire holds millions of clones, with more than 85% as singletons. CDR3 length equals 16 residues. V lost 8 bases to trimming and J lost 5 bases; unmatched junction nucleotides: 9. The germline CDR1 and CDR2 sequences are LNHDA and SQIVND (reference sequence).

This receptor was taken from a man aged 18 to 29 in good health. Some clones in this sample may be carry-over from other donors' samples. Sequenced material: naive CD8+ T cells from PBMCs. The V call is TRBV19, the J call TRBJ2-5, with 15 bases that match TRBD2. The DNA of the CDR3 is TGTGCCAGTTCCCCCCGGGGACTAGCGGGAGGTGAGACCCAGTACTTC. It encodes CASSPRGLAGGETQYF.